This T cell receptor beta chain was sequenced for a study of blood T cell repertoires in COVID-19. In germline, CDR1 is MNHEY, CDR2 SVGAGI. CDR3 length equals 13 residues. Trimming took 0 bases from V and 8 from J, leaving 10 bases between them. This table comes from immunoSEQ multiplex PCR, and its TCRdb copy is limited to in-frame clones, with some not included. Of 200,000 or so clones listed, approximately 84% were seen once; the top ten hold approximately 6.9%. The TCR was taken from a human donor with acute or convalescent COVID-19. The donor label of this sample is uncertain. V usage is TRBV6-5 and J usage is TRBJ1-2; D unclear. The sequencing input was peripheral blood. CDR3 DNA sequence: TGTGCCAGCAGTTACTCCACGTTCAGGGGCTACACCTTC. This sequence encodes CASSYSTFRGYTF.